Shown below are 27 T cell receptor beta chains from a single sample sequenced in a study of metastatic and nonmetastatic thyroid tumors. Patients were all untreated before their thyroid surgery. TCRdb used MiXCR to call clones anew from the PCR reads. The top ten hold about 3.9% of the sample, which has approximately 84,000 clones, around 14% seen once. The sample comprised blood. These receptors were collected from a female donor with papillary thyroid cancer or a benign thyroid nodule (not recorded which). Some clones in this sample may be carry-over from other donors' samples.

This clone is categorized as medium-sized (0.01 to 0.1%). This sequence joins TRBV6-1 and TRBJ1-3, with D perhaps TRBD1 (6 bases). The germline V gene has CDR1 MNHNS and CDR2 SASEGT. This CDR3 contains 16 residues. The V and J ends lost 6 bases and 3 bases respectively, with 18 bases between them. The CDR3 DNA reads as TGTGCCAGCAGCGCCCTTACAGGGACGGTTGGAAACACCATATATTTT. As protein: CASSALTGTVGNTIYF.

With respect to this clone: This could be a read error, since a much larger clone is one nucleotide away. The chain couples TRBV5-1 to TRBJ1-1, with no clear D. Germline CDR1 reads SGHRS; CDR2 reads YFSETQ. This CDR3 is built from 15 residues. CDR3 bases: TGCGCCAGCAGCTTGGAGGCACGCATGAACACTGAAGCTCTCTTT. Its translation is CASSLEARMNTEALF. The full variable domain, with the rest looked up from reference TRBV5-1 and TRBJ1-1, is KAGVTQTPRYLIKTRGQQVTLSCSPISGHRSVSWYQQTPGQGLQFLFEYFSETQRNKGNFPGRFSGRQFSNSRSEMNVSTLELGDSALYLCASSLEARMNTEALFGQGTRLTVV.

To note about this clone: Given a much more abundant clone one base away, this may be a read error. The rearrangement links TRBV2 to TRBJ2-5; tentative D call: TRBD2 (5 bases). There are 12 residues in the CDR3. V was pared by 3 bases and J by 7 bases, with 9 bases between. Germline CDR1 reads SNHLY; CDR2 reads FYNNEI. The CDR3 nucleotides are TGTGCCAGCAGTGACCTTCGGGGGACCCAGTACTTC. Translated: CASSDLRGTQYF.

The chain has TRBV5-1 and TRBJ2-1, with 12 bases aligning to TRBD2. J was trimmed by 9 bases and V by 1 base; bases with no gene match: 5. This CDR3 region has 15 residues. CDR1 SGHRS and CDR2 YFSETQ come from the germline V gene. CDR3 in DNA: TGCGCCAGCAGCTTGCTAGCGGGAGGGCCGGGTGAGCAGTTCTTC. Its translation: CASSLLAGGPGEQFF.

This clone was counted many times. This sequence joins TRBV6-2 or TRBV6-3 and TRBJ1-2, with D maybe TRBD1 (6 bases). The CDR3 consists of 13 residues. The V gene lost 2 bases and the J gene lost 5 bases, with 9 bases spanning the gap. Per the germline V gene, CDR1 is MNHEY and CDR2 is SVGEGT. This CDR3 reads CASSYLGQYGYTF. The CDR3 DNA is TGTGCCAGCAGTTACCTCGGACAGTATGGCTACACCTTC.

A word on this clone: Without the conserved terminal phenylalanine or tryptophan, this CDR3 likely stems from a read error. This rearrangement joins TRBV28 to TRBJ2-5; tentatively, D is TRBD1 or TRBD2 (5 bases each). This CDR3 spans 14 amino acids. Germline CDR1 is MDHEN and CDR2 is SYDVKM. This CDR3 reads CASSPGTVGENQYL. CDR3 sequence (DNA): TGTGCCAGCAGCCCTGGGACCGTGGGGGAGAACCAGTACTTA.

This clone showed up just a few times. The sample carries other DNA sequences with the same CDR3. J is TRBJ2-1 and V is TRBV28; D is unresolved. The germline V gene encodes CDR1 MDHEN and CDR2 SYDVKM. V lost 4 bases and J lost 1, with 11 bases in between. The CDR3 runs to 15 residues. The chain's CDR3 is CASSYRFRSYNEQFF. The CDR3 DNA reads TGTGCCAGCAGTTACCGTTTTAGGTCCTACAATGAGCAGTTCTTC. The full variable domain, its missing parts supplied by reference TRBV28 and TRBJ2-1, is DVKVTQSSRYLVKRTGEKVFLECVQDMDHENMFWYRQDPGLGLRLIYFSYDVKMKEKGDIPEGYSVSREKKERFSLILESASTNQTSMYLCASSYRFRSYNEQFFGPGTRLTVL.

This clone was counted ten times or more. This CDR3 is also generated by other DNA sequences in the sample. The chain is built from TRBV10-3 and TRBJ2-5; D is ambiguous. The germline V gene encodes CDR1 ENHRY and CDR2 SYGVKD. This CDR3 region has 12 residues. The V and J ends lost 8 bases and 4 bases respectively, with 11 bases between them. The CDR3 protein is CAIGRLGETQYF. DNA of the CDR3: TGTGCCATCGGGCGGCTGGGAGAGACCCAGTACTTC.

This clone occurred many times. It may be a read error: a sequence one base away is much more abundant. The identical CDR3 is also encoded by other nucleotide sequences in the sample. This sequence joins TRBV6-1 and TRBJ2-7, with TRBD1 matching over 8 bases. After removal of 8 bases from V and 0 bases from J, the junction contained 3 bases not matched to a gene. The length of the CDR3 is 13 residues. CDR1 MNHNS and CDR2 SASEGT come from the germline V gene. CDR3 sequence (DNA): TGTGCCAGCGGGGACAGGCTCTCCTACGAGCAGTACTTC. Translation: CASGDRLSYEQYF.

This clone occurred a few times. A single base separates this from a much larger clone, so it may be a read error. V is TRBV10-1 and J is TRBJ2-3; no firm D call. The V and J ends lost 4 bases and 7 bases respectively, with 9 bases between them. This CDR3 contains 12 residues. Germline V gene sequence: CDR1 WNHNN, CDR2 SYGVQD (reference sequence). The CDR3 region is CASSVGAHTQYF. The CDR3 nucleotides read TGCGCCAGCAGTGTCGGAGCACATACGCAGTATTTT.

Points on this clone: A much larger clone differs by one base, so this may be a read error. The sample holds other DNA sequences that translate to the same CDR3. The chain uses TRBV13 and TRBJ2-3, with 9 bases fitting TRBD2. CDR3 length: 19 residues. V shed 4 bases, J shed 0 bases, and the junction held 14 bases outside the gene matches. The germline CDR1 and CDR2 sequences are PRHDT and FYEKMQ (reference sequence). CDR3 in DNA: TGTGCCAGCAGCTACCTGGGGGATAGCGGGGGACCGAGCACAGATACGCAGTATTTT. It yields the protein CASSYLGDSGGPSTDTQYF.

This clone was observed many times. This chain links TRBV20-1 with TRBJ1-5, with D uncertain. Germline assignment: CDR1 DFQATT and CDR2 SNEGSKA (reference sequence). The CDR3 is made up of 14 amino acids. Between the trimmed V and J ends, which lost 0 bases and 4 bases, there was a span of 10 bases. The CDR3 DNA reads as TGCAGTGCTAGAGATGCCAAGGCAAATCAGCCCCAGCATTTT. Encoded protein: CSARDAKANQPQHF.

This clone occurred a few times. A read error may explain this, as a much larger clone is one base away. The same CDR3 also results from other DNA sequences found in this sample. The genes are TRBV12-3 or TRBV12-4 and TRBJ2-3; D may be TRBD2 (5 bases). The CDR3 consists of 17 residues. V was clipped by 0 bases and J by 4 bases, with 17 bases between them. CDR3 nucleotides: TGTGCCAGCAGTTTAGCGGGAGTAGCTGGGGTCCCAGATACGCAGTATTTT. This sequence encodes CASSLAGVAGVPDTQYF.

This clone has at least ten counts. A much larger clone lies a single base off, so this may be a read error. The chain joins TRBV24-1 to TRBJ1-2; D is ambiguous. The CDR3 length is 14 residues. Germline CDR1 is KGHDR and CDR2 is SFDVKD. Trimming left V 3 bases short and J 7 bases short, with 14 bases between. CDR3 nucleotides: TGTGCCACCAGTGATGTCCGGGGAACGGGTGGCTACACCTTC. Translating it yields CATSDVRGTGGYTF.

This clone has at least ten counts. Other DNA sequences of this sample code for an identical CDR3. The V gene is TRBV19, the J gene TRBJ2-5; 9 nucleotides match TRBD1. The CDR3 runs to 16 residues. The junction had 14 bases not matched to a gene; V was cut back by 7 bases and J by 5 bases. Germline CDR1 reads LNHDA; CDR2 reads SQIVND (reference sequence). The chain's CDR3 is CASTVPRGTGNETQYF. CDR3 DNA: TGTGCCAGTACAGTCCCTCGCGGGACAGGGAACGAGACCCAGTACTTC.

This clone came up many times. The chain is built from TRBV11-2 and TRBJ1-6; 7 bases map to TRBD1. The germline CDR1 and CDR2 sequences are SGHAT and FQNNGV. V trimming: 5 bases; J trimming: 9 bases; junction bases outside the gene matches: 10. CDR3 length: 15 amino acids. The CDR3 DNA is TGTGCCAGCAGCCTATTAATCTCAGGGGGTTCACCCCTCCACTTT. This sequence encodes CASSLLISGGSPLHF.

Many counts were recorded for this clone. V and J are TRBV6-1 and TRBJ1-5; D call uncertain. Trimming stripped 3 bases from V and 7 bases from J, with 16 bases between. This CDR3 is built from 15 residues. Germline CDR1 and CDR2: MNHNS and SASEGT. The CDR3 reads CASSDRLSRGQPQHF. The CDR3 bases are TGTGCCAGCAGTGATCGATTGAGTAGAGGACAGCCCCAGCATTTT.

The sample holds many counts of this clone. The CDR3 sequence is CASSDTGEPDTQYF. As DNA, the CDR3 is TGTGCCAGCAGTGACACTGGGGAGCCAGATACGCAGTATTTT. V is TRBV27 and J is TRBJ2-3, with D possibly TRBD2 on 5 matching bases. V dropped 5 bases and J dropped 4 bases, with 13 bases sitting between them. This CDR3 has 14 residues. The germline gives CDR1 MNHEY, CDR2 SMNVEV (reference sequence).

In this sample, this clone turned up once. A read error is possible here, since a much larger clone lies one base away. This chain uses TRBV5-6 with TRBJ2-5; no clear D gene. The CDR3 spans 17 residues. V was shortened by 0 bases and J by 5 bases, with 20 bases between the two germline ends. The germline CDR1 and CDR2 sequences are SGHDT and YYEEEE. Here the CDR3 reads CASSLGAAWPLWETQYF. In nucleotides, the CDR3 is TGTGCCAGCAGCTTGGGAGCAGCGTGGCCGCTTTGGGAGACCCAGTACTTC.

Remarks on this clone: A much larger clone sits a single nucleotide away, making a read error possible. The chain joins TRBV4-1 to TRBJ2-3, with D uncertain. V shed 0 bases and J shed 2 bases, with 15 bases lying between them. Germline V gives CDR1 MGHRA, CDR2 YSYEKL. The CDR3 runs 17 residues. The CDR3 spells CASSQEDLGMDTDTQYF. CDR3 DNA sequence: TGCGCCAGCAGCCAAGAAGACCTGGGGATGGACACAGATACGCAGTATTTT.

This clone showed up just once. A read error is possible here, since a much larger clone lies one base away. This CDR3 reads CASSRDREADTHYF. The CDR3 DNA reads as TGTGCCAGCAGCCGGGACAGGGAGGCGGATACGCATTATTTT. The rearrangement uses TRBV9 and TRBJ2-3; 9 bases are a match to TRBD1. The CDR3 has 14 amino acids. Germline CDR1 reads SGDLS; CDR2 reads YYNGEE.

This clone was detected ten times or more. The chain combines TRBV11-2 with TRBJ1-1; D perhaps matches TRBD1 (6 bases). This CDR3 contains 14 residues. V was shortened by 4 bases and J by 5 bases, with 14 bases between the two germline ends. Germline V lookup: CDR1 SGHAT, CDR2 FQNNGV. The CDR3 is CASSYRDKSTEAFF. The CDR3 bases are TGTGCCAGCAGCTACCGGGACAAGTCGACTGAAGCTTTCTTT.

This clone was observed a handful of times. The J gene is TRBJ1-6, the V gene TRBV5-4; TRBD1 is a possible D gene (5 bases). CDR3 length: 15 amino acids. V was cut by 1 base and J by 9 bases, with 14 bases left in between. Germline V CDR1 and CDR2: SGHNT, YYREEE (reference sequence). The CDR3 DNA reads TGTGCCAGCAGCTTGTATCGGGGGTTAGGTTCACCCCTCCACTTT. This gives the protein CASSLYRGLGSPLHF. The full variable domain, rest sourced from reference TRBV5-4 and TRBJ1-6, is ETGVTQSPTHLIKTRGQQVTLRCSSQSGHNTVSWYQQALGQGPQFIFQYYREEENGRGNFPPRFSGLQFPNYSSELNVNALELDDSALYLCASSLYRGLGSPLHFGNGTRLTVT.

The rearrangement joins TRBV7-9 to TRBJ2-1; the D is unclear. Deletions cut 1 base from V and 5 bases from J, with 9 bases between. CDR3 size: 14 residues. The germline CDR1 and CDR2 sequences are SEHNR and FQNEAQ (reference sequence). The CDR3 sequence is CASSLVVVNNEQFF. CDR3 DNA sequence: TGTGCCAGCAGCTTAGTGGTCGTGAACAATGAGCAGTTCTTC.

This clone was found many times. For the CDR3, the DNA is TGTGCCACCGGGTCCTACAATGAGCAGTTCTTC. The encoded protein is CATGSYNEQFF. The rearrangement links TRBV24-1 to TRBJ2-1; no clear D gene. Trimming removed 9 bases from V and 1 base from J, with 3 bases in between. Germline lookup yields CDR1 KGHDR and CDR2 SFDVKD. The CDR3 contains 11 residues.

In its sample, this clone was seen many times. The sample holds other DNA sequences that translate to the same CDR3. The CDR3 loop reads CSAPRNSGEETQYF. DNA of the CDR3: TGCAGTGCTCCGAGGAACTCTGGGGAAGAGACCCAGTACTTC. The chain links TRBV20-1 to TRBJ2-5; the D is unclear. V lost 5 bases, J lost 3 bases, and 16 bases lay in between. Germline loops: CDR1 DFQATT, CDR2 SNEGSKA (reference sequence). This CDR3 is built from 14 residues.

This clone showed up many times. The V gene is TRBV11-2, the J gene TRBJ2-7, with D perhaps matching TRBD1 or TRBD2 (7 bases each). The CDR3 sequence is 17 residues long. Between the trimmed V and J ends, which lost 4 bases and 4 bases, there was a span of 23 bases. Germline CDR1 SGHAT, CDR2 FQNNGV. Here the CDR3 reads CASSSPVGAGGAYEQYF. Here the CDR3 DNA reads TGTGCCAGCAGCTCGCCGGTGGGGGCAGGGGGGGCTTACGAGCAGTACTTC.